Listed below are T cell receptor beta chains from one sample, sequenced in a study of blood T cell repertoires in COVID-19. Sequenced by immunoSEQ multiplex PCR; TCRdb stores in-frame clones only, minus some. The table lists 50,000 or so clones, around 80% of them singletons, with around 15% in the top ten. The sequencing input was peripheral blood. These receptors originate from a man aged 35 to 55 with acute or convalescent COVID-19. Each CDR3 is given with its conserved first and last residue.

TRBV7-8	TRBJ1-2	CASRGLDRGQFNYGYTF
TRBV2	TRBJ1-1	CASERVMNTEAFF
TRBV11-2	TRBJ2-7	CASSSGGTGELEQYF
TRBV6-5	TRBJ2-7	CASSYEGGREQYF
TRBV18	TRBJ2-2	CASSPHEVPTNTGELFF
TRBV19	TRBJ1-4	CASNPNRGQNEKLFF
TRBV19	TRBJ1-1	CASSATNRGLTEAFF
TRBV6-5	TRBJ1-1	CASSTFMNTEAFF
TRBV24-1	TRBJ2-5	CATSDYETQYF
TRBV7-7	TRBJ2-3	CASSPFAGTDTQYF
TRBV7-8	TRBJ1-2	CASSPHREGYTF
TRBV10-1	TRBJ2-3	CASSEWGQGAEDTQYF
TRBV6-2/TRBV6-3	TRBJ2-5	CASSYTSGSIGTQYF
TRBV6-2/TRBV6-3	TRBJ2-5	CASSLGSGTFQETQYF
TRBV28	TRBJ1-5	CASSSRAQPQHF
TRBV6-5	TRBJ1-1	CAIGQPSNTEAFF
TRBV5-1	TRBJ2-3	CASSLANGADTQYF